This is a list of T cell receptor beta chains from one sample in a study of T cell responses to AZD1222 COVID-19 vaccine. Profiling relied on immunoSEQ multiplex PCR, and the TCRdb table lists in-frame clones only, not all of them. The table lists approximately 150,000 clones, approximately 92% of them singletons. Sequences were derived from peripheral blood, sampled on day 0 of AZD1222 vaccination. These receptor sequences come from an adult in good health. Both conserved end residues are part of each CDR3. D genes are given only for firm matches. Size values are once, few and many counts, or a class for expanded clones, and some rows have none.

CSVCRLTSTDTQYF	TGCAGCGTTTGTCGGTTAACTAGCACAGATACGCAGTATTTT	NA	TRBV29-1	TRBJ2-3	NA
CASSQGGTSGDYEQYF	TGCGCCAGCAGCCAAGGGGGGACTAGCGGGGACTACGAGCAGTACTTC	TRBD2	TRBV4-1	TRBJ2-7	NA
CAIGREISYGANVLTF	TGTGCCATCGGACGGGAGATTTCATATGGGGCCAACGTCCTGACTTTC	NA	TRBV10-3	TRBJ2-6	NA
CATSGHPDRAYGYTF	TGTGCCACCAGTGGCCACCCCGACAGGGCCTATGGCTACACCTTC	TRBD1	TRBV24-1	TRBJ1-2	NA
CASSREGYEQYF	TGTGCCAGCAGCAGGGAAGGGTACGAGCAGTACTTC	NA	TRBV5-5	TRBJ2-7	once
CASSQDTAAADTQYF	TGCGCCAGCAGCCAAGATACGGCGGCAGCAGATACGCAGTATTTT	NA	TRBV4-1	TRBJ2-3	NA
CASSFSGRPYNEQFF	TGTGCCAGCAGCTTTAGCGGGAGACCTTACAATGAGCAGTTCTTC	TRBD2	TRBV11-2	TRBJ2-1	NA
CASTSTGGAGEQYF	TGTGCCAGCACGTCCACAGGGGGCGCGGGCGAGCAGTACTTC	TRBD1	TRBV2	TRBJ2-7	NA
CASTKGDRGGETQYF	TGTGCCAGCACCAAGGGGGACAGGGGGGGAGAGACCCAGTACTTC	TRBD1	TRBV6-5	TRBJ2-5	NA
CASSLDGGGYGYTF	TGTGCCAGCAGCTTGGACGGTGGGGGATATGGCTACACCTTC	NA	TRBV5-4	TRBJ1-2	few
CASSAQGRNQPQHF	TGTGCCAGCAGCGCACAGGGCCGCAATCAGCCCCAGCATTTT	NA	TRBV7-9	TRBJ1-5	NA
CASGYRGGETQYF	TGTGCTAGTGGTTACAGGGGGGGAGAGACCCAGTACTTC	NA	TRBV12-5	TRBJ2-5	NA
CASSEGVGGYNYYGYTF	TGTGCCAGCAGTGAAGGGGTGGGGGGTTATAACTACTATGGCTACACCTTC	NA	TRBV6-1	TRBJ1-2	NA